This entry features one T cell receptor (beta chain) sequence. The antigen remains unidentified. Just one base apart from a much larger clone, this may be a read error. V was shortened by 7 bases and J by 6 bases, with 18 bases between the two germline ends. Germline loops: CDR1 SGHRS, CDR2 YFSETQ. The CDR3 runs 14 residues. The data are from a study of blood T cells in healthy people across ages. Study overall: About one barcoded TCR beta cDNA was captured per two T cells.

A second PCR, run for about 6 to 11 cycles, used a sample-barcoded 5' primer plus a J-beta primer mix. TCRdb itself ran the 5' RACE reads through MiXCR, one entry per CDR3 protein. The sample holds about 1,400,000 distinct CDR3 sequences; roughly 40% are singletons and the top ten take roughly 7.9%. The donors, aged 6 to 90, were healthy Caucasians from Russia. Broader study findings: Diversity was higher, and naive CD4+ cells more numerous, in long-lived donors than in aged donors.

Sequenced: blood. The sequence derives from a woman under 30 in good health. This sequence joins TRBV5-1 and TRBJ2-3; D may be TRBD2 (5 bases). The CDR3 protein is CASGGRNGRDTQYF. In DNA form, the CDR3 reads TGCGCCAGCGGCGGGCGGAACGGTAGGGATACGCAGTATTTT.